A single sample gave rise to the 24 T cell receptor beta chains below, sequenced in a study of blood T cells in healthy people across ages. PCR was performed a second time for about 7 to 11 cycles using a sample-barcoded 5' primer and a J-beta primer mix. TCRdb analysed the 5' RACE reads with MiXCR anew, one entry per CDR3 protein. Altogether 800,000 to 950,000 distinct CDR3 sequences are present, 29% being singletons, with the ten largest covering about 10%. The same data also contributed to another study, on T cells of mothers and their children.

The sample comprised blood. Every receptor here comes from a woman aged 35 to 49 in good health.

This chain joins TRBV7-2 and TRBJ1-1, with D maybe TRBD1 (5 bases). V was clipped by 1 base and J by 0 bases, with 9 bases between them. CDR1 is SGHTA and CDR2 is FQGNSA in the germline V gene. The CDR3 has 15 amino acids. For the CDR3, the DNA is TGTGCCAGCAGCTTAGACAGGTACATGAACACTGAAGCTTTCTTT. Amino acids: CASSLDRYMNTEAFF.

This clonotype was detected ten times or more. The V call is TRBV7-2, the J call TRBJ2-5, with D tentatively TRBD2 (5 bases). This CDR3 comprises 13 residues. Germline V gene lookup returns CDR1 SGHTA and CDR2 FQGNSA. V was shortened by 2 bases and J by 6 bases, with 10 bases between the two germline ends. The CDR3 spells CASSLPSRQTQYF. CDR3 DNA: TGTGCCAGCAGCTTACCTAGCAGGCAGACCCAGTACTTC. Using reference TRBV7-2 and TRBJ2-5 for the parts outside the CDR3, the full variable domain is GAGVSQSPSNKVTEKGKDVELRCDPISGHTALYWYRQSLGQGLEFLIYFQGNSAPDKSGLPSDRFSAERTGGSVSTLTIQRTQQEDSAVYLCASSLPSRQTQYFGPGTRLLVL.

In regard to this clonotype: This may be a read error, as it is one base from a much larger clone. V is TRBV12-3 or TRBV12-4 and J is TRBJ2-4, with D maybe TRBD1 (7 bases). The J call could be wrong; TRBJ2-5 is a better fit for the DNA end. The CDR3 contains 17 residues. The DNA for the CDR3 is TGTGCCAGCAGTTTGCACAGGGGAAAGGGAGGCCTTGGGACCCAGTACTTC. Residues: CASSLHRGKGGLGTQYF.

On this clonotype itself: One junction end disagrees with the germline gene, perhaps due to a read error. The chain combines TRBV20-1 with TRBJ2-1; no reliable D call. The CDR3 totals 14 residues. Germline assignment: CDR1 DFQATT and CDR2 SNEGSKA (reference sequence). CDR3 nucleotides: TGCAGTGCTAGGCGTCCCCGCATATTGGATGAGCGGTTCTTC. As protein: CSARRPRILDERFF.

The rearrangement uses TRBV29-1 and TRBJ1-2; 8 nucleotides align to TRBD1. This CDR3 has 13 residues. Germline lookup yields CDR1 SQVTM and CDR2 ANQGSEA. V lost 6 bases and J lost 1; bases outside the gene matches: 4. CDR3 in amino acids: CSVPDRVNYGYTF. In DNA, the CDR3 is TGCAGCGTACCGGACAGGGTTAACTATGGCTACACCTTC.

This clonotype was recorded many times. The V call is TRBV29-1, the J call TRBJ1-4; D is uncertain. Trimming removed 4 bases from V and 8 bases from J, with 8 bases in between. Germline lookup yields CDR1 SQVTM and CDR2 ANQGSEA. The CDR3 is 11 amino acids. The CDR3 nucleotides read TGCAGCGTTGGTGGAGAAGAAAAACTGTTTTTT. This codes for CSVGGEEKLFF.

On this clonotype: A much larger clone sits a single nucleotide away, making a read error possible. The chain links TRBV7-2 to TRBJ2-1; D is possibly TRBD2 (5 bases). V lost 5 bases, J lost 10 bases, and 18 bases lay in between. CDR1 is SGHTA and CDR2 is FQGNSA in the germline V gene. The CDR3 is 14 residues long. The CDR3: CASSRTLEPYEQFF. CDR3 DNA sequence: TGTGCCAGCAGCAGGACTCTTGAACCCTACGAGCAGTTCTTC.

This clonotype has at least ten counts. The chain joins TRBV9 to TRBJ2-3; D could derive from TRBD1 or TRBD2 (5 bases each). The V gene's germline CDR1 is SGDLS and CDR2 YYNGEE. This CDR3 contains 17 residues. V lost 0 bases and J 5 bases, leaving 19 bases between the germline ends. The DNA of the CDR3 is TGTGCCAGCAGCGTAGCTGGAGGCACGGCCCAGGGAGATACGCAGTATTTT. Residues: CASSVAGGTAQGDTQYF.

Here the CDR3 DNA reads TGTGCCAGCAGTGAGCGAAGAGCATCAGATACGCAGTATTTT. Protein sequence: CASSERRASDTQYF. The chain couples TRBV2 to TRBJ2-3; no clear D gene. Per germline, CDR1 SNHLY and CDR2 FYNNEI. The CDR3 extends over 14 amino acids. V dropped 3 bases and J dropped 4 bases, with 11 bases sitting between them.

The CDR3, as DNA: TGTGCCAGCAGCCCACTTACGGGGGATACGCAGTATTTT. It yields the protein CASSPLTGDTQYF. The chain couples TRBV3-1 to TRBJ2-3; a weak D match, TRBD2 (5 bases). Germline V gene lookup returns CDR1 LGHDT and CDR2 YNNKEL (reference sequence). The CDR3 is made up of 13 amino acids. V was clipped by 4 bases and J by 6 bases, with 11 bases between them.

The chain is built from TRBV30 and TRBJ2-7; D unresolved. The V gene's germline CDR1 is GTSNPN and CDR2 SVGIG (reference sequence). V was cut by 4 bases and J by 1 base, with 8 bases left in between. The CDR3 length is 12 residues. Here the CDR3 reads CAWNSVSYEQYF. The CDR3 DNA reads as TGTGCCTGGAATTCAGTTTCCTACGAGCAGTACTTC.

The chain links TRBV6-1 to TRBJ1-4; 9 positions agree with TRBD1. CDR3 length equals 13 residues. The germline V gene has CDR1 MNHNS and CDR2 SASEGT. J gave up 5 bases and V 10 bases, and 5 bases lay outside the gene matches. CDR3 DNA sequence: TGTGCCACCGACAGGGGGGACAATGAAAAACTGTTTTTT. This translates into CATDRGDNEKLFF.

The V call is TRBV20-1, the J call TRBJ2-7, with D perhaps assigned TRBD1 or TRBD2 (5 bases each). CDR3 length equals 14 residues. Germline V lookup: CDR1 DFQATT, CDR2 SNEGSKA (reference sequence). V lost 1 base, J lost 3 bases, and 13 bases lay in between. CDR3 residues: CSARGGEGSYEQYF. Here the CDR3 DNA reads TGCAGTGCTAGAGGGGGCGAGGGGAGCTACGAGCAGTACTTC.

This chain joins TRBV27 and TRBJ2-2, with D tentatively TRBD1 (8 bases). V was shortened by 5 bases and J by 4 bases, with 17 bases between the two germline ends. Germline V gene data show CDR1 as MNHEY and CDR2 as SMNVEV (reference sequence). CDR3 length: 16 residues. In nucleotides, the CDR3 is TGTGCCAGCAGTACCGGACAGGGCGGGAGCACCGGGGAGCTGTTTTTT. As protein: CASSTGQGGSTGELFF.

In its sample, this clonotype was seen many times. The rearrangement joins TRBV29-1 to TRBJ2-5; 9 bases agree with TRBD2. The CDR3 has 12 amino acids. V was pared by 1 base and J by 7 bases, with 1 base of the junction left unmatched. Germline V gene lookup returns CDR1 SQVTM and CDR2 ANQGSEA. The DNA for the CDR3 is TGCAGCGTTGAAGGAGCGGGAGGGACCCAGTACTTC. Translated, it gives CSVEGAGGTQYF.

This clonotype was seen ten or more times. The junction departs from germline at one end; a sequencing error may be responsible. The chain combines TRBV7-7 with TRBJ2-3; possibly TRBD1 or TRBD2 for D (6 bases each). Germline V gene data show CDR1 as SSHAT and CDR2 as FNYEAQ (reference sequence). This CDR3 has 13 amino acids. For the CDR3, the DNA is TGTGCTAGCAGCTCGATAGGGGGGGATACGCAGTATTTT. Its translation is CASSSIGGDTQYF. Full variable domain (outside the CDR3, taken from reference TRBV7-7 and TRBJ2-3): GAGVSQSPRYKVTKRGQDVTLRCDPISSHATLYWYQQALGQGPEFLTYFNYEAQPDKSGLPSDRFSAERPEGSISTLTIQRTEQRDSAMYRCASSSIGGDTQYFGPGTRLTVL.

J is TRBJ2-5 and V is TRBV30; D remains ambiguous. The CDR3 loop spans 13 amino acids. From germline, CDR1 is GTSNPN and CDR2 SVGIG (reference sequence). Trimming pared 0 bases from V and 5 bases from J, leaving 10 bases between. As DNA, the CDR3 is TGTGCCTGGAGTGTAAAGGGTTCGGAGACCCAGTACTTC. Encoded protein: CAWSVKGSETQYF. The full variable domain, its missing parts supplied by reference TRBV30 and TRBJ2-5, is SQTIHQWPATLVQPVGSPLSLECTVEGTSNPNLYWYRQAAGRGLQLLFYSVGIGQISSEVPQNLSASRPQDRQFILSSKKLLLSDSGFYLCAWSVKGSETQYFGPGTRLLVL.

This clonotype was recorded at least ten times. The chain combines TRBV25-1 with TRBJ2-7; weak D call: TRBD1 (6 bases). Between the trimmed V and J ends, which lost 6 bases and 0 bases, there was a span of 12 bases. The CDR3 has 14 residues. CDR1 and CDR2 (germline): MGHDK, SYGVNS. The CDR3 spells CASRDRDNSYEQYF. The DNA of the CDR3 is TGTGCCAGCAGGGACCGGGACAACTCCTACGAGCAGTACTTC.

V usage is TRBV11-2 and J usage is TRBJ1-2; 9 nucleotides match TRBD1. The CDR3 loop spans 15 amino acids. Trimming at V came to 4 bases and at J to 5 bases, leaving 8 bases not matched to a gene. CDR1 is SGHAT, CDR2 FQNNGV, per germline. The CDR3 sequence is CASSYGTGTRYGYTF. The CDR3 nucleotides read TGTGCCAGCAGCTACGGGACAGGGACTAGATATGGCTACACCTTC.

This clonotype appeared a few times. J is TRBJ1-1 and V is TRBV18; D is possibly TRBD1 (6 bases). V was clipped by 0 bases and J by 6 bases, with 20 bases between them. Germline CDR1 and CDR2: KGHSH and LQKENI. This CDR3 contains 17 residues. In DNA, the CDR3 is TGTGCCAGCTCACCACCGACAGGAGGGAGCTCCTACGCTGAAGCTTTCTTT. Amino acid sequence: CASSPPTGGSSYAEAFF.

The chain combines TRBV5-4 with TRBJ1-2, with 7 positions matching TRBD1. This CDR3 region has 13 residues. After removal of 2 bases from V and 8 bases from J, the junction contained 6 bases not matched to a gene. CDR1 and CDR2 (germline): SGHNT, YYREEE (reference sequence). This CDR3 is CASSFQDRRGYTF. In DNA, the CDR3 is TGTGCCAGCAGCTTCCAGGACAGGAGAGGCTACACCTTC.

V gene TRBV9 combines with J gene TRBJ1-1; D remains ambiguous. CDR3 size: 14 residues. The V gene lost 0 bases and the J gene lost 5 bases, with 11 bases spanning the gap. The germline V gene has CDR1 SGDLS and CDR2 YYNGEE. The CDR3 sequence: CASSVEGAHTEAFF. The CDR3 coding sequence is TGTGCCAGCAGCGTAGAGGGAGCACATACTGAAGCTTTCTTT.

There are a few counts of this clonotype. This chain joins TRBV12-3 or TRBV12-4 and TRBJ1-4; 8 bases are a match to TRBD1. With V trimmed by 3 bases and J by 7 bases, 7 bases remained unmatched. The CDR3 runs to 15 residues. The CDR3: CASSFNRGGSEKLFF. Here the CDR3 DNA reads TGTGCCAGCAGTTTTAACAGGGGGGGGTCTGAAAAACTGTTTTTT.

The chain uses TRBV13 and TRBJ2-1; TRBD2 matches 9 bases. The CDR3 runs 15 residues. J lost 8 bases, V lost 6 bases, and 11 bases had no gene match. Germline CDR1 is PRHDT and CDR2 is FYEKMQ (reference sequence). CDR3 in amino acids: CASRAGGGGADEQFF. The CDR3 DNA is TGTGCCAGCAGGGCAGGTGGCGGGGGGGCTGATGAGCAGTTCTTC. The whole variable domain, filled in from reference TRBV13 and TRBJ2-1, reads AAGVIQSPRHLIKEKRETATLKCYPIPRHDTVYWYQQGPGQDPQFLISFYEKMQSDKGSIPDRFSAQQFSDYHSELNMSSLELGDSALYFCASRAGGGGADEQFFGPGTRLTVL.